These 32 T cell receptor beta chains came from one sample sequenced in a study of OX40 agonist ivuxolimab in advanced cancers. Assay used: immunoSEQ multiplex PCR; TCRdb lists only in-frame clones, some missing. This table has around 34,000 clones, 70% to 85% appearing once. The sequenced sample was CD4+ or CD8+ T cells sorted from blood, obtained in a trial of the OX40 agonist ivuxolimab. The receptors come from an adult with an advanced solid tumor such as melanoma, head and neck, liver or kidney cancer.

The rearrangement uses TRBV2 and TRBJ2-7; D ambiguous. The V gene lost 3 bases and the J gene lost 2 bases, with 17 bases spanning the gap. Germline lookup yields CDR1 SNHLY and CDR2 FYNNEI. The CDR3 is 16 amino acids. CDR3 sequence reads: CASSDGGQSMTYEQYF. CDR3 DNA sequence: TGTGCCAGCAGTGACGGTGGGCAGAGTATGACCTACGAGCAGTACTTC. Filled out from reference TRBV2 and TRBJ2-7, the complete variable domain reads EPEVTQTPSHQVTQMGQEVILRCVPISNHLYFYWYRQILGQKVEFLVSFYNNEISEKSEIFDDQFSVERPDGSNFTLKIRSTKLEDSAMYFCASSDGGQSMTYEQYFGPGTRLTVT.

The rearrangement joins TRBV9 to TRBJ2-7; 7 nucleotides align to TRBD1. From germline, CDR1 is SGDLS and CDR2 YYNGEE. This CDR3 contains 13 residues. V was pared by 4 bases and J by 0 bases, with 1 base of the junction left unmatched. CDR3 in amino acids: CASSWDSSYEQYF. DNA for the CDR3: TGTGCCAGCAGCTGGGACAGCTCCTACGAGCAGTACTTC.

This clone was found a few times. The chain carries TRBV25-1 and TRBJ1-1, with D uncertain. CDR3 length equals 15 residues. Trimming took off 6 bases at V and 1 base at J, with 15 bases between the two ends. CDR1 is MGHDK, CDR2 SYGVNS, per germline. This CDR3 is CASSAGPSSNTEAFF. In DNA form, the CDR3 reads TGTGCCAGCAGCGCGGGTCCGTCATCGAACACTGAAGCTTTCTTT. Looking up the rest from reference TRBV25-1 and TRBJ1-1 gives the full variable domain: EADIYQTPRYLVIGTGKKITLECSQTMGHDKMYWYQQDPGMELHLIHYSYGVNSTEKGDLSSESTVSRIRTEHFPLTLESARPSHTSQYLCASSAGPSSNTEAFFGQGTRLTVV.

The rearrangement joins TRBV5-5 to TRBJ2-2; 11 bases line up with TRBD2. Germline CDR1 and CDR2: SGHKS and YYEKEE (reference sequence). The CDR3 contains 18 residues. With V trimmed by 1 base and J by 1 base, 6 bases remained unmatched. The CDR3 DNA reads TGTGCCAGCAGCTTGTACGTCGGACTAGCGGGGAACACCGGGGAGCTGTTTTTT. Translated, it gives CASSLYVGLAGNTGELFF. Combining the CDR3 with reference TRBV5-5 and TRBJ2-2 gives the whole variable domain DAGVTQSPTHLIKTRGQQVTLRCSPISGHKSVSWYQQVLGQGPQFIFQYYEKEERGRGNFPDRFSARQFPNYSSELNVNALLLGDSALYLCASSLYVGLAGNTGELFFGEGSRLTVL.

V usage is TRBV30 and J usage is TRBJ2-7, with TRBD2 matching 7 bases. This CDR3 contains 14 residues. Germline values: CDR1 GTSNPN, CDR2 SVGIG (reference sequence). The V gene end was trimmed by 4 bases and the J gene end by 1 base; junction bases not matched to a gene: 7. CDR3 bases: TGTGCCTGGACTAGCGGCGCCAGATCCTACGAGCAGTACTTC. As protein: CAWTSGARSYEQYF.

The chain couples TRBV28 to TRBJ1-5; D is unclear. Looked up from germline, CDR1 is MDHEN and CDR2 is SYDVKM. Trimming removed 3 bases at V and 6 bases at J, with 6 bases between. The CDR3 extends over 12 amino acids. CDR3 DNA: TGTGCCAGCAGTTTGCCCTCTCAGCCCCAGCATTTT. This translates into CASSLPSQPQHF.

V usage is TRBV2 and J usage is TRBJ2-1, with TRBD1 identical over 8 bases. CDR3 length: 16 residues. Germline CDR1 reads SNHLY; CDR2 reads FYNNEI. V gave up 6 bases and J gave up 1 base; unmatched junction bases: 8. The CDR3 loop reads CASRPAGGLSYNEQFF. Here the CDR3 DNA reads TGTGCCAGCAGACCCGCAGGGGGCCTTTCCTACAATGAGCAGTTCTTC.

The V gene is TRBV19, the J gene TRBJ2-7; D is possibly TRBD1 (5 bases). Germline CDR1 is LNHDA and CDR2 is SQIVND (reference sequence). The CDR3 spans 11 residues. V shed 5 bases and J shed 5 bases, with 7 bases lying between them. CDR3 nucleotides: TGTGCCAGTAGTTTCAGGGACGAGCAGTACTTC. Its translation is CASSFRDEQYF.

The V and J genes are TRBV30 and TRBJ2-6, with 7 bases fitting TRBD1. J was trimmed by 4 bases and V by 3 bases; bases with no gene match: 15. Germline lookup yields CDR1 GTSNPN and CDR2 SVGIG (reference sequence). The CDR3 sequence is 18 residues long. CDR3 protein: CAWRREWGTVIGANVLTF. CDR3 in DNA: TGTGCCTGGAGGAGGGAATGGGGGACAGTAATAGGGGCCAACGTCCTGACTTTC.

The V and J genes are TRBV11-2 and TRBJ2-3; 9 bases line up with TRBD1. CDR3 length: 16 residues. Trimming took 4 bases from V and 3 from J; bases not matched to a gene: 8. Germline V gene data show CDR1 as SGHAT and CDR2 as FQNNGV. This CDR3 is CASSWGQGARTDTQYF. CDR3 nucleotides: TGTGCCAGCAGCTGGGGACAGGGTGCTCGAACAGATACGCAGTATTTT.

The chain joins TRBV7-9 to TRBJ2-5; D is ambiguous. The V end was cut by 10 bases, the J end by 3 bases, with 15 bases between. The CDR3 loop spans 13 amino acids. CDR1 is SEHNR and CDR2 is FQNEAQ in the germline V gene (reference sequence). The CDR3 here is CATHPRNEETQYF. The CDR3 region has the DNA TGTGCCACCCATCCCAGGAATGAAGAGACCCAGTACTTC.

The rearrangement uses TRBV28 and TRBJ1-1, with D possibly matching TRBD1 (5 bases). The CDR3 covers 11 residues. Germline CDR1 is MDHEN and CDR2 is SYDVKM. The ends were cut back, 3 bases at V and 7 bases at J, with 6 bases in the middle. CDR3 sequence: CASSLGDEAFF. The CDR3 nucleotides read TGTGCCAGCAGTTTGGGGGATGAAGCTTTCTTT. Filled out from reference TRBV28 and TRBJ1-1, the complete variable domain reads DVKVTQSSRYLVKRTGEKVFLECVQDMDHENMFWYRQDPGLGLRLIYFSYDVKMKEKGDIPEGYSVSREKKERFSLILESASTNQTSMYLCASSLGDEAFFGQGTRLTVV.

The V gene is TRBV27, the J gene TRBJ1-1, with no clear D. V lost 3 bases and J lost 5, with 10 bases in between. CDR3 length equals 13 residues. The germline CDR1 and CDR2 sequences are MNHEY and SMNVEV (reference sequence). Here the CDR3 DNA reads TGTGCCAGCAGTTTCGATGATGGAACTGAAGCTTTCTTT. Its translation is CASSFDDGTEAFF.

V and J are TRBV27 and TRBJ2-7, with a tentative D call TRBD2 (6 bases). Germline V lookup: CDR1 MNHEY, CDR2 SMNVEV (reference sequence). The CDR3 length is 14 residues. Deletions cut 2 bases from V and 5 bases from J, with 13 bases between. CDR3 in amino acids: CASSLTSSAHEQYF. The CDR3 bases are TGTGCCAGCAGTTTAACTAGCTCAGCCCACGAGCAGTACTTC.

J is TRBJ2-1 and V is TRBV9; tentative D call: TRBD2 (6 bases). The CDR3 covers 12 residues. V lost 4 bases to trimming and J lost 10 bases, with 12 bases between them. CDR1 and CDR2 from the germline V gene are SGDLS and YYNGEE. The CDR3 loop reads CASSPIAVEQFF. CDR3 nucleotide sequence: TGTGCCAGCAGCCCAATAGCGGTGGAGCAGTTCTTC.

This sequence joins TRBV5-1 and TRBJ1-2; D remains ambiguous. Germline V gene lookup returns CDR1 SGHRS and CDR2 YFSETQ. The CDR3 contains 12 residues. V was cut by 3 bases and J by 2 bases, with 5 bases left in between. The DNA of the CDR3 is TGCGCCAGCAGCTCCGAGAACTATGGCTACACCTTC. Its translation: CASSSENYGYTF. The full variable domain, rest sourced from reference TRBV5-1 and TRBJ1-2, is KAGVTQTPRYLIKTRGQQVTLSCSPISGHRSVSWYQQTPGQGLQFLFEYFSETQRNKGNFPGRFSGRQFSNSRSEMNVSTLELGDSALYLCASSSENYGYTFGSGTRLTVV.

This clone is large (0.1 to 1%) by share. The chain recombines TRBV4-2 with TRBJ2-3, with TRBD2 as a possible D gene (5 bases). Per germline, CDR1 LGHNA and CDR2 YNFKEQ. The CDR3 is made up of 16 amino acids. V lost 0 bases and J lost 1, with 11 bases in between. For the CDR3, the DNA is TGTGCCAGCAGCCAAGATCAAGGTAGCGGCACAGATACGCAGTATTTT. It encodes CASSQDQGSGTDTQYF.

The chain recombines TRBV6-5 with TRBJ2-3; 8 bases match TRBD2. The V gene's germline CDR1 is MNHEY and CDR2 SVGAGI. This CDR3 comprises 15 residues. With V trimmed by 0 bases and J by 4 bases, 3 bases remained unmatched. The CDR3 reads CASSYSTGGPDTQYF. The CDR3 coding sequence is TGTGCCAGCAGTTACTCGACGGGGGGGCCAGATACGCAGTATTTT.

Only one count was recorded for this clone. The chain carries TRBV5-4 and TRBJ2-7, with D unclear. CDR1 and CDR2 from the germline V gene are SGHNT and YYREEE (reference sequence). Trimming pared 0 bases from V and 6 bases from J, leaving 13 bases between. This CDR3 spans 14 amino acids. The CDR3 nucleotides are TGTGCCAGCAGCTTGGGGGCGGAGCCGGGCGAGCAGTACTTC. Translated: CASSLGAEPGEQYF.

The rearrangement links TRBV7-9 to TRBJ2-2; the D is unclear. V gave up 7 bases and J gave up 0 bases, with 6 bases separating them. This CDR3 spans 13 amino acids. Germline V lookup: CDR1 SEHNR, CDR2 FQNEAQ (reference sequence). CDR3 in amino acids: CASTRANTGELFF. The CDR3 nucleotides are TGTGCCAGCACAAGGGCGAACACCGGGGAGCTGTTTTTT.

The chain couples TRBV29-1 to TRBJ2-1; no definite D call. The CDR3 consists of 14 residues. V shed 3 bases and J shed 3 bases, with 12 bases lying between them. Germline CDR1 SQVTM, CDR2 ANQGSEA. The CDR3 nucleotides are TGCAGCGTTGATGGGCCAAGTGACTACAATGAGCAGTTCTTC. Residues: CSVDGPSDYNEQFF.

The chain's CDR3 is CASSPLVGSSYEQYF. CDR3 sequence (DNA): TGTGCCAGCAGCCCTCTAGTAGGTTCCTCCTACGAGCAGTACTTC. The chain recombines TRBV7-9 with TRBJ2-7, with D unresolved. V was trimmed by 5 bases and J by 0 bases, leaving 14 bases between them. The germline V gene encodes CDR1 SEHNR and CDR2 FQNEAQ (reference sequence). The CDR3 is made up of 15 amino acids. Full variable domain (missing parts from reference TRBV7-9 and TRBJ2-7): DTGVSQNPRHKITKRGQNVTFRCDPISEHNRLYWYRQTLGQGPEFLTYFQNEAQLEKSRLLSDRFSAERPKGSFSTLEIQRTEQGDSAMYLCASSPLVGSSYEQYFGPGTRLTVT.

This chain connects TRBV7-9 to TRBJ2-7, with TRBD2 matching 7 bases. Germline lookup yields CDR1 SEHNR and CDR2 FQNEAQ (reference sequence). CDR3 length: 15 amino acids. V was pared by 5 bases and J by 3 bases, with 10 bases of the junction left unmatched. The CDR3 nucleotides are TGTGCCAGCAGCCTCCTCACAGCGGGAAACTACGAGCAGTACTTC. Its protein product is CASSLLTAGNYEQYF.

This clone was seen a handful of times. V gene TRBV6-5 combines with J gene TRBJ2-1, with 11 bases lining up with TRBD2. The CDR3 length is 13 residues. V shed 8 bases and J 8 bases; nucleotides not matched to a gene: 5. The germline CDR1 and CDR2 sequences are MNHEY and SVGAGI. The CDR3 nucleotides are TGTGCCAGCGAAATAGCGGGAGGGGATGAGCAGTTCTTC. Its translation is CASEIAGGDEQFF.

The CDR3 spells CASSLTGLAYNEQFF. The CDR3 bases are TGTGCCAGCAGCTTAACGGGACTAGCCTACAATGAGCAGTTCTTC. The chain links TRBV7-3 to TRBJ2-1; 8 nucleotides align to TRBD2. The V gene's germline CDR1 is SGHTA and CDR2 FQGTGA. The CDR3 runs to 15 residues. V dropped 0 bases and J dropped 2; count of bases not matched to a gene: 0.

The V call is TRBV7-2, the J call TRBJ2-7; possibly TRBD2 for D (6 bases). CDR1 is SGHTA, CDR2 FQGNSA, per germline. The CDR3 length is 15 residues. Trimming removed 5 bases from V and 3 bases from J, with 17 bases in between. The CDR3 spells CASSPAAGPLYEQYF. DNA of the CDR3: TGTGCCAGCAGCCCGGCGGCGGGGCCCCTCTACGAGCAGTACTTC.

V is TRBV6-6 and J is TRBJ2-7, with 7 bases lining up with TRBD1. The CDR3 is 14 residues long. The ends lost 0 bases at V and 5 bases at J; junction bases unmatched: 4. Germline V gene data show CDR1 as MNHNY and CDR2 as SVGAGI (reference sequence). The CDR3 coding sequence is TGTGCCAGCAGTTACTCGGACAGGTATGACGAGCAGTACTTC. This translates into CASSYSDRYDEQYF.

The gene calls are TRBV4-3 and TRBJ1-3; 9 bases are shared with TRBD1. V was pared by 4 bases and J by 8 bases, with 6 bases of the junction left unmatched. The CDR3 runs to 14 residues. Germline CDR1 is LGHNA and CDR2 is YSLEER. The CDR3 loop reads CASSPGTGRDTIYF. The CDR3 DNA follows: TGCGCCAGCAGCCCGGGGACAGGGAGGGACACCATATATTTT.

The rearrangement joins TRBV2 to TRBJ1-6; D gene uncertain. The V gene's germline CDR1 is SNHLY and CDR2 FYNNEI. The CDR3 runs 17 residues. With 2 bases removed from V and 3 bases from J, the gap between germline ends came to 14 bases. CDR3 amino acids: CASSESQSKGYNSPLHF. CDR3 in DNA: TGTGCCAGCAGTGAAAGTCAGTCGAAGGGCTATAATTCACCCCTCCACTTT.

This chain joins TRBV6-1 and TRBJ2-1, with D possibly matching TRBD2 (6 bases). Germline V lookup: CDR1 MNHNS, CDR2 SASEGT. The CDR3 is made up of 16 amino acids. V shed 4 bases and J shed 5 bases, with 18 bases lying between them. The CDR3 reads CASSGRDSGANNEQFF. The CDR3 region has the DNA TGTGCCAGCAGTGGTCGTGATAGCGGAGCCAACAATGAGCAGTTCTTC.

J is TRBJ2-7 and V is TRBV29-1; no reliable D call. This CDR3 has 11 residues. Looked up from germline, CDR1 is SQVTM and CDR2 is ANQGSEA. V lost 4 bases, J lost 2 bases, and 6 bases lay in between. CDR3 DNA: TGCAGCGTTGGGACCACCTACGAGCAGTACTTC. Protein: CSVGTTYEQYF.

This rearrangement joins TRBV4-3 to TRBJ2-1, with D possibly being TRBD1 (6 bases). The CDR3 length is 15 residues. In germline, CDR1 is LGHNA, CDR2 YSLEER. Trimming pared 3 bases from V and 8 bases from J, leaving 17 bases between. The CDR3 DNA sequence: TGCGCCAGCAGCCACCGGGACAAAGGTGTGCATGAGCAGTTCTTC. Translating it yields CASSHRDKGVHEQFF.